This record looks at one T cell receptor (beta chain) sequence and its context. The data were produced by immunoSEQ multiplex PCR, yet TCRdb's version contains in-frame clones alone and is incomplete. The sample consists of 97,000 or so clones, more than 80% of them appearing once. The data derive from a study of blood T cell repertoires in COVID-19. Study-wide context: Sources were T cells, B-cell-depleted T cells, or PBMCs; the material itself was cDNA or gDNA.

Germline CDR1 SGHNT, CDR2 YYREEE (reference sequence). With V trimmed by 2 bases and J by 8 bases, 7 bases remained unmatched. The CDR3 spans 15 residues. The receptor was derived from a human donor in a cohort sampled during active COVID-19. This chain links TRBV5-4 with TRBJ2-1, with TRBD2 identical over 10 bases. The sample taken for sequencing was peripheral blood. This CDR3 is CASSFHSGGRYEQFF. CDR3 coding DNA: TGTGCCAGCAGCTTCCATAGCGGGGGGAGGTATGAGCAGTTCTTC.